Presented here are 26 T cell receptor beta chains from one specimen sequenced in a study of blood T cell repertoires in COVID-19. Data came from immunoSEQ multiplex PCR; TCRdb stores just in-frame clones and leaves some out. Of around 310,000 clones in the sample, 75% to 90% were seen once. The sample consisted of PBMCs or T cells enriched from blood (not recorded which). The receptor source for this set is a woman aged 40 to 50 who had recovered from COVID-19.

CDR3 in amino acids: CASSLDPPGGAYNEQFF. In DNA form, the CDR3 reads TGTGCCAGCAGCTTAGATCCCCCAGGGGGCGCCTACAATGAGCAGTTCTTC. The chain employs TRBV11-3 and TRBJ2-1, with 8 bases lining up with TRBD1. V lost 0 bases to trimming and J lost 2 bases; unmatched junction nucleotides: 6. This CDR3 spans 17 amino acids. Germline CDR1 and CDR2: SGHNT and YENEEA.

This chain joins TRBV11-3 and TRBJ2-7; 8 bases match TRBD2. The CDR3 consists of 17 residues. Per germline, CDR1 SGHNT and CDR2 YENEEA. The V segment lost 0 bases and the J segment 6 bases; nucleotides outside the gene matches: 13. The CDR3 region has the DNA TGTGCCAGCAGCTTAGAAATAAGTAGCGGGAATCTTGGCGAGCAGTACTTC. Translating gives CASSLEISSGNLGEQYF.

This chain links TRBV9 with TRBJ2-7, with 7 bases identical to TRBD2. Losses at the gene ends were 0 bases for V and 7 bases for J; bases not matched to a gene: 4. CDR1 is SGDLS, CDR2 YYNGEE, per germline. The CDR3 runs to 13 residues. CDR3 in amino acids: CASSVGGSEEQYF. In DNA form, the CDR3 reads TGTGCCAGCAGCGTAGGCGGGAGCGAGGAGCAGTACTTC. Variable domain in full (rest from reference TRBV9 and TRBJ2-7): DSGVTQTPKHLITATGQRVTLRCSPRSGDLSVYWYQQSLDQGLQFLIQYYNGEERAKGNILERFSAQQFPDLHSELNLSSLELGDSALYFCASSVGGSEEQYFGPGTRLTVT.

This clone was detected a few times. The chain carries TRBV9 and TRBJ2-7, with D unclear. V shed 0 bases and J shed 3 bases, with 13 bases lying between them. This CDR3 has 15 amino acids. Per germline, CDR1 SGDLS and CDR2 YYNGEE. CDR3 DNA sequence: TGTGCCAGCAGCGTAGGAAGTGACACCGTCTACGAGCAGTACTTC. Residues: CASSVGSDTVYEQYF.

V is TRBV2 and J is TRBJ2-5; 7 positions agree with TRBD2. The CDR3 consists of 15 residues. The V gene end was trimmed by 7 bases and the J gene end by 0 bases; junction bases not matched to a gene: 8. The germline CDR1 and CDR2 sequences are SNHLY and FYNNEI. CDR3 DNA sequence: TGTGCCAGCAATGGGTTCACTAGCGACCAAGAGACCCAGTACTTC. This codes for CASNGFTSDQETQYF.

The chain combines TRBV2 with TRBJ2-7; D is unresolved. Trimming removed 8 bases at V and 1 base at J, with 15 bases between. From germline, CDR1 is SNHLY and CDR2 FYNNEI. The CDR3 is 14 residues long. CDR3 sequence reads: CASESNPTSYEQYF. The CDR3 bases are TGTGCCAGCGAGAGTAACCCGACTTCCTACGAGCAGTACTTC.

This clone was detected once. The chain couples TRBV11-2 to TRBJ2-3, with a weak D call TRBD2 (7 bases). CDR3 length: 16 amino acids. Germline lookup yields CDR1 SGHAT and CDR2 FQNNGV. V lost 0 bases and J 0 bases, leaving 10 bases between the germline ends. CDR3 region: CASSLDPGGSTDTQYF. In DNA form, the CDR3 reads TGTGCCAGCAGCTTAGATCCGGGGGGCAGCACAGATACGCAGTATTTT.

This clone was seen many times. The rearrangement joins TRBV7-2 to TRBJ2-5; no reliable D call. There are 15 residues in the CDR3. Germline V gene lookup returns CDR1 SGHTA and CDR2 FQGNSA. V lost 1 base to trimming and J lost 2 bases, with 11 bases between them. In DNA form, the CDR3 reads TGTGCCAGCAGCTTAGATTGGGCATCACAAGAGACCCAGTACTTC. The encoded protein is CASSLDWASQETQYF.

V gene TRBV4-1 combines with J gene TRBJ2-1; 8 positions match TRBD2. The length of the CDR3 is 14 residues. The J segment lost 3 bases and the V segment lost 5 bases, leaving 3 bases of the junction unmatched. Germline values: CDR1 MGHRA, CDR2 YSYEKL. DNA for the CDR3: TGCGCCAGCAGCGACGGGGGGGACTACAATGAGCAGTTCTTC. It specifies CASSDGGDYNEQFF.

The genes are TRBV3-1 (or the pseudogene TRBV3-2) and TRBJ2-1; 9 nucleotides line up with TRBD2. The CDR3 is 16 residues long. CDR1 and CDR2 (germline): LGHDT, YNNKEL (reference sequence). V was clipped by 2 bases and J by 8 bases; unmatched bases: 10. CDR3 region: CASSQRRGGASDEQFF. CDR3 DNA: TGTGCCAGCAGCCAAAGGCGCGGGGGGGCCAGCGATGAGCAGTTCTTC.

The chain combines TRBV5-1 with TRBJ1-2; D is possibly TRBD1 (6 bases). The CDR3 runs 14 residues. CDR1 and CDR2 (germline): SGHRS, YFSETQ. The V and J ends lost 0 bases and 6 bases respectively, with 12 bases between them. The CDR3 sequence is CASSLGTPGDGYTF. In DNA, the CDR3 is TGCGCCAGCAGCTTGGGGACCCCAGGGGATGGCTACACCTTC. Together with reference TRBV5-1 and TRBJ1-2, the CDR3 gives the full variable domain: KAGVTQTPRYLIKTRGQQVTLSCSPISGHRSVSWYQQTPGQGLQFLFEYFSETQRNKGNFPGRFSGRQFSNSRSEMNVSTLELGDSALYLCASSLGTPGDGYTFGSGTRLTVV.

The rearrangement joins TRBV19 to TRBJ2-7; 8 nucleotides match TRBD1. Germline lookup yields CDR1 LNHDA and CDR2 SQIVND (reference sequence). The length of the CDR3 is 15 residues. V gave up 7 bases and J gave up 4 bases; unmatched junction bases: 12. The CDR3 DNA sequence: TGTGCCAGTACACCATCCGGCAGGGGGCCATACGAGCAGTACTTC. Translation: CASTPSGRGPYEQYF.

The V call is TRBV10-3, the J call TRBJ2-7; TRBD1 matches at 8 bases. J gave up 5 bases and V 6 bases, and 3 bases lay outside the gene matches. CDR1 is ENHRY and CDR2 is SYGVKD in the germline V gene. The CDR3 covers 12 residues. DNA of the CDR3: TGTGCCATCAGCCAGGGGGCCCACGAGCAGTACTTC. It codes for CAISQGAHEQYF.

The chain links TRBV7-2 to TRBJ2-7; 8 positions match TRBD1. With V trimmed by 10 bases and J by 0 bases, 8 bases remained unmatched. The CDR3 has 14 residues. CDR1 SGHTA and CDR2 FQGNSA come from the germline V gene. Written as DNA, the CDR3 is TGTGCCACAACAGGGGACAGGTTCTCCTACGAGCAGTACTTC. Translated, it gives CATTGDRFSYEQYF.

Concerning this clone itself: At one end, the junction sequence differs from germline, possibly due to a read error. DNA of the CDR3: TGTGCCAGCAGTTTCGAACCGGGACAGGGAACGATCTTT. It codes for CASSFEPGQGTIF. The chain joins TRBV6-4 to TRBJ1-1, with 9 bases matching TRBD1. Germline V gene data show CDR1 as MRHNA and CDR2 as SNTAGT. The CDR3 length is 13 residues.

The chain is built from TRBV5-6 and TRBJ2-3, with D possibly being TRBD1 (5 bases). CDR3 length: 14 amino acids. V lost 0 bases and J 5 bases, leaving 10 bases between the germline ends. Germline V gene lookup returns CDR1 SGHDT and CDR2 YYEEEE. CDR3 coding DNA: TGTGCCAGCAGCTTGGAGGGGTCTCGAGATACGCAGTATTTT. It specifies CASSLEGSRDTQYF. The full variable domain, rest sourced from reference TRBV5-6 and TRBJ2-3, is DAGVTQSPTHLIKTRGQQVTLRCSPKSGHDTVSWYQQALGQGPQFIFQYYEEEERQRGNFPDRFSGHQFPNYSSELNVNALLLGDSALYLCASSLEGSRDTQYFGPGTRLTVL.

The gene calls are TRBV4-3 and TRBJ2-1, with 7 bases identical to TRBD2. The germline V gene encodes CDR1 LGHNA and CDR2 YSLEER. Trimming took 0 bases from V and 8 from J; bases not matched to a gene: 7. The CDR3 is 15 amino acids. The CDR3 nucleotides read TGCGCCAGCAGCCAAGATTGGGGGGGTGGGGATGAGCAGTTCTTC. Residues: CASSQDWGGGDEQFF.

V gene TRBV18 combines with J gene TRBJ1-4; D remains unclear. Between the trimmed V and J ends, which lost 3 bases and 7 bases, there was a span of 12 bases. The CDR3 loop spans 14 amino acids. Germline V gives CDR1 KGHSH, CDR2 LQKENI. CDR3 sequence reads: CASSPGGLVEKLFF. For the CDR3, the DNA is TGTGCCAGCTCACCTGGAGGATTAGTTGAAAAACTGTTTTTT.

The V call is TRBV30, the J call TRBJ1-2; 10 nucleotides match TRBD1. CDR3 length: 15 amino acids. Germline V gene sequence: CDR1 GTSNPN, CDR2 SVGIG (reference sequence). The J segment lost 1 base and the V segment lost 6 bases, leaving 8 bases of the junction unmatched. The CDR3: CACRRDRGLNYGYTF. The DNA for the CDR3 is TGTGCCTGTAGGCGGGACAGGGGACTTAACTATGGCTACACCTTC.

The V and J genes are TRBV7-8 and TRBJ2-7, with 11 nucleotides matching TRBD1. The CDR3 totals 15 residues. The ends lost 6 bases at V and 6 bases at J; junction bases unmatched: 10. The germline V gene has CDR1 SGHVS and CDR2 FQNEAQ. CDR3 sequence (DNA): TGTGCCAGCAGACAACCCGGGACAGGGGGTGGCGAGCAGTACTTC. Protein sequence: CASRQPGTGGGEQYF.

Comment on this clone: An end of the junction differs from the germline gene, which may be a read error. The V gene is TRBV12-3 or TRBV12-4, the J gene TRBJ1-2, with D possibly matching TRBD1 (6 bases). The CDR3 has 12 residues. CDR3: CAGSDRNYGYTF. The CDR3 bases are TGTGCCGGCAGTGACAGGAACTATGGCTACACCTTC.

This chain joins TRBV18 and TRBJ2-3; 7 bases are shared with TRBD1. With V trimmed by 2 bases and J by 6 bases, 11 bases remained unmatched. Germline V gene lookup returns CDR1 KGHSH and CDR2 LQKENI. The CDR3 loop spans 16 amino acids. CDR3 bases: TGTGCCAGCTCACCAGTGCCGGGACAGAATTTGGATACGCAGTATTTT. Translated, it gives CASSPVPGQNLDTQYF.

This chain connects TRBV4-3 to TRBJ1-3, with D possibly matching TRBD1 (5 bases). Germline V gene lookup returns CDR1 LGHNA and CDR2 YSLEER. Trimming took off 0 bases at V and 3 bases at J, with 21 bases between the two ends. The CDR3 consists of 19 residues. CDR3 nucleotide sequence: TGCGCCAGCAGCCAAGATACTCACCCCCAGGGAATAGATGGAAACACCATATATTTT. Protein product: CASSQDTHPQGIDGNTIYF.

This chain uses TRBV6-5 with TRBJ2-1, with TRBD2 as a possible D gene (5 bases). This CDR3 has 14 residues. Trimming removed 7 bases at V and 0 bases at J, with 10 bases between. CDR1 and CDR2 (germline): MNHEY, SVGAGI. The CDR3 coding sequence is TGTGCCAGCATCGGGATGGGCTCCTACAATGAGCAGTTCTTC. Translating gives CASIGMGSYNEQFF.

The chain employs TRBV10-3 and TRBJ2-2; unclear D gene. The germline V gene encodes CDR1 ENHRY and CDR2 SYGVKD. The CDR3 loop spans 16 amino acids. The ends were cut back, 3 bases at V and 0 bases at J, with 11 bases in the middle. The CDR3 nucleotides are TGTGCCATCAGTGATCTAGACCTCCCGAACACCGGGGAGCTGTTTTTT. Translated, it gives CAISDLDLPNTGELFF.

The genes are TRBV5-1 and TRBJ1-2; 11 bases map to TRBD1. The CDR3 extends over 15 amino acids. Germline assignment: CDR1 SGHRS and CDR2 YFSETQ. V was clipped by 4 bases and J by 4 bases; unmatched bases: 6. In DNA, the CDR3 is TGCGCCAGCAGCACCGGACAGGGGGCGGGCTATGGCTACACCTTC. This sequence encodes CASSTGQGAGYGYTF.